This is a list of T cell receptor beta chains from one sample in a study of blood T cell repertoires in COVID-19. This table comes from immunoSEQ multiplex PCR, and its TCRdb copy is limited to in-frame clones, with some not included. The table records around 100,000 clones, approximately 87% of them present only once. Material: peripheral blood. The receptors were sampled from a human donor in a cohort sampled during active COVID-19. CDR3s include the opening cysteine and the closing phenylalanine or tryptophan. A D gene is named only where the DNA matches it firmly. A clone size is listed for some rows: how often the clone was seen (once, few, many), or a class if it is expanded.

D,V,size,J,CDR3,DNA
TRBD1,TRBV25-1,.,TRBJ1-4,CASSEGTGWDEKLFF,TGTGCCAGCAGTGAGGGGACAGGATGGGATGAAAAACTGTTTTTT
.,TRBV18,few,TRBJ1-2,CASSPENRRYGYTF,TGTGCCAGCTCACCAGAAAACAGACGATATGGCTACACCTTC
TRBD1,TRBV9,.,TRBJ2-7,CASSAGGTGAYEQYF,TGTGCCAGCAGCGCCGGCGGGACAGGAGCCTACGAGCAGTACTTC
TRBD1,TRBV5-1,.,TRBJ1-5,CASSSGTGGTQPQHF,TGCGCCAGCAGCTCCGGGACAGGGGGAACTCAGCCCCAGCATTTT
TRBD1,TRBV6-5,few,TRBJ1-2,CASSPIFGTGYGYTF,TGTGCCAGCAGTCCCATCTTTGGGACAGGCTATGGCTACACCTTC
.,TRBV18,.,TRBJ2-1,CASSPLPSDGEQFF,TGTGCCAGCTCACCCCTGCCTAGCGACGGTGAGCAGTTCTTC
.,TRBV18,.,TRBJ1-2,CASSPQTDKAYGYTF,TGTGCCAGCTCACCACAGACAGATAAAGCCTATGGCTACACCTTC
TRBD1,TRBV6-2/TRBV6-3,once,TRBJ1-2,CASSYSPGQHGYTF,TGTGCCAGCAGTTACTCCCCGGGACAGCATGGCTACACCTTC
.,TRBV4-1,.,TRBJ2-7,CASSHIERANEQYF,TGCGCCAGCAGCCACATTGAGAGGGCCAACGAGCAGTACTTC
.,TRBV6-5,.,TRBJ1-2,CASIGSLAGSGYTF,TGTGCCAGCATTGGGTCGTTGGCAGGGTCTGGCTACACCTTC
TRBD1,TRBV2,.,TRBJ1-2,CASSMTGPATYGYTF,TGTGCCAGCAGCATGACAGGGCCGGCCACCTATGGCTACACCTTC
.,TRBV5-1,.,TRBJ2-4,CASSLAPGQGNIQYF,TGCGCCAGCAGCTTGGCACCAGGGCAAGGAAACATTCAGTACTTC